This passage covers 17 T cell receptor beta chains from one sample sequenced in a study of shared T cell receptors in the human thymus. Assay: immunoSEQ multiplex PCR; the TCRdb copy retains only in-frame clones and omits some. Found here are 500,000 to 550,000 clones, about 84% of them singletons; the top ten hold about 0.013%. The same data also contributed to another study, on human thymus T cells.

The specimen sequenced was thymocytes. The receptors originated from a boy in the first two years of life with a congenital heart defect.

The V and J genes are TRBV7-9 and TRBJ2-1; D not certain. Trimming took off 5 bases at V and 3 bases at J, with 11 bases between the two ends. The CDR3 loop spans 14 amino acids. In germline, CDR1 is SEHNR, CDR2 FQNEAQ (reference sequence). The CDR3 is CASSRRVVYNEQFF. In nucleotides, the CDR3 is TGTGCCAGCAGCCGCCGGGTGGTCTACAATGAGCAGTTCTTC.

The gene calls are TRBV10-1 and TRBJ2-7; 13 positions agree with TRBD2. Germline-derived CDR1 and CDR2 are WNHNN and SYGVQD (reference sequence). The CDR3 length is 18 residues. V shed 11 bases, J shed 0 bases, and the junction held 16 bases outside the gene matches. The CDR3 region has the DNA TGCGCCTGGCCGCGACTAGCGGGAGGCCCCAAAATCTCCTACGAGCAGTACTTC. This encodes CAWPRLAGGPKISYEQYF.

V is TRBV19 and J is TRBJ1-1; 11 nucleotides line up with TRBD1. Per germline, CDR1 LNHDA and CDR2 SQIVND (reference sequence). The CDR3 consists of 18 residues. The V segment lost 6 bases and the J segment 1 base; nucleotides outside the gene matches: 13. CDR3: CASSLGTGGYRPNTEAFF. DNA of the CDR3: TGTGCCAGTAGCCTGGGGACAGGGGGATACCGACCGAACACTGAAGCTTTCTTT.

This rearrangement joins TRBV4-3 to TRBJ2-5; D is unclear. Germline CDR1 is LGHNA and CDR2 is YSLEER. The length of the CDR3 is 15 residues. Trimming removed 0 bases from V and 2 bases from J, with 10 bases in between. CDR3 sequence reads: CASSQDLGYQETQYF. DNA for the CDR3: TGCGCCAGCAGCCAAGATCTGGGCTATCAAGAGACCCAGTACTTC.

The chain couples TRBV18 to TRBJ2-7, with D perhaps TRBD2 (6 bases). The closer fit of TRBJ2-1 to the DNA end suggests the J call may be wrong. Germline loops: CDR1 KGHSH, CDR2 LQKENI. The CDR3 loop spans 12 amino acids. CDR3 DNA: TGTGCCAGCTCACCAGGAGGGGATGAGCAGTTCTTC. It specifies CASSPGGDEQFF.

This chain uses TRBV7-8 with TRBJ2-1, with TRBD2 matching 7 bases. CDR1 is SGHVS, CDR2 FQNEAQ, per germline. J was trimmed by 10 bases and V by 4 bases; bases with no gene match: 4. The CDR3 consists of 12 residues. CDR3 in DNA: TGTGCCAGCAGCTCAAATAGCGGGGAGCAGTTCTTC. It yields the protein CASSSNSGEQFF.

The chain combines TRBV19 with TRBJ2-3, with TRBD1 matching over 10 bases. CDR3 size: 14 residues. Trimming cost V 5 bases and J 5 bases; bases outside gene matches: 4. Germline V gene sequence: CDR1 LNHDA, CDR2 SQIVND (reference sequence). The CDR3 nucleotides read TGTGCCAGTAGTCCCGGGACAGGGGAAGATACGCAGTATTTT. Translating gives CASSPGTGEDTQYF.

The chain recombines TRBV4-3 with TRBJ2-1; maybe TRBD2 (5 bases). V was cut by 2 bases and J by 12 bases, with 20 bases left in between. This CDR3 has 15 amino acids. CDR1 and CDR2 (germline): LGHNA, YSLEER. Here the CDR3 DNA reads TGCGCCAGCAGCCAAAGTCGTCTAGCACGTTTTTGGCAGTTCTTC. This sequence encodes CASSQSRLARFWQFF.

The rearrangement joins TRBV9 to TRBJ2-7; the match to TRBD2 covers 9 bases. After removal of 4 bases from V and 2 bases from J, the junction contained 7 bases not matched to a gene. In germline, CDR1 is SGDLS, CDR2 YYNGEE. The CDR3 runs to 15 residues. The CDR3, as DNA: TGTGCCAGCAGCTCGGGACTAGCAATTACCTACGAGCAGTACTTC. It translates to CASSSGLAITYEQYF. The entire variable domain, with the rest obtained from reference TRBV9 and TRBJ2-7, is as follows: DSGVTQTPKHLITATGQRVTLRCSPRSGDLSVYWYQQSLDQGLQFLIQYYNGEERAKGNILERFSAQQFPDLHSELNLSSLELGDSALYFCASSSGLAITYEQYFGPGTRLTVT.

V gene TRBV28 combines with J gene TRBJ2-7; 11 bases are shared with TRBD2. The CDR3 consists of 17 residues. J was trimmed by 3 bases and V by 7 bases; bases with no gene match: 14. Germline V CDR1 and CDR2: MDHEN, SYDVKM. CDR3 residues: CASTLSPPGTSGYEQYF. In DNA form, the CDR3 reads TGTGCCAGCACCCTCTCACCCCCCGGGACTAGCGGCTACGAGCAGTACTTC.

The chain uses TRBV11-2 and TRBJ2-2; the D is unclear. CDR1 is SGHAT, CDR2 FQNNGV, per germline. Trimming took 4 bases from V and 3 from J, leaving 12 bases between them. The CDR3 sequence is 15 residues long. CDR3 protein: CASSSRTVDTGELFF. In DNA form, the CDR3 reads TGTGCCAGCAGCTCGCGCACTGTTGACACCGGGGAGCTGTTTTTT. The full variable domain, in which reference TRBV11-2 and TRBJ2-2 provide the parts outside the CDR3, is EAGVAQSPRYKIIEKRQSVAFWCNPISGHATLYWYQQILGQGPKLLIQFQNNGVVDDSQLPKDRFSAERLKGVDSTLKIQPAKLEDSAVYLCASSSRTVDTGELFFGEGSRLTVL.

The rearrangement joins TRBV18 to TRBJ2-2; 8 positions match TRBD1. With V trimmed by 3 bases and J by 3 bases, 12 bases remained unmatched. Per germline, CDR1 KGHSH and CDR2 LQKENI. The CDR3 contains 18 residues. The CDR3 DNA sequence: TGTGCCAGCTCACCTCAAGTAAAAGACAGGGGCGACACCGGGGAGCTGTTTTTT. Protein product: CASSPQVKDRGDTGELFF.

The chain joins TRBV28 to TRBJ1-2; 8 nucleotides line up with TRBD1. V lost 5 bases, J lost 4 bases, and 6 bases stayed unmatched. Looked up from germline, CDR1 is MDHEN and CDR2 is SYDVKM. The CDR3 runs 14 residues. The CDR3 DNA reads TGTGCCAGCAGTCCCACAGGGGGTACCTATGGCTACACCTTC. It specifies CASSPTGGTYGYTF.

This chain uses TRBV9 with TRBJ2-1; 8 bases line up with TRBD2. The CDR3 is 19 residues long. V gave up 0 bases and J gave up 5 bases; unmatched junction bases: 16. Germline values: CDR1 SGDLS, CDR2 YYNGEE. For the CDR3, the DNA is TGTGCCAGCAGCGTAGGAGGTTGGGCTAGCGGGCAACGGGACAATGAGCAGTTCTTC. Translation: CASSVGGWASGQRDNEQFF.

This chain joins TRBV29-1 and TRBJ1-1, with D tentatively TRBD1 (5 bases). Deletions cut 3 bases from V and 0 bases from J, with 11 bases between. Germline assignment: CDR1 SQVTM and CDR2 ANQGSEA. This CDR3 comprises 14 residues. CDR3 region: CSVDSQGLNTEAFF. In nucleotides, the CDR3 is TGCAGCGTTGATAGTCAGGGTTTGAACACTGAAGCTTTCTTT.

This clone was seen once. The genes are TRBV4-2 and TRBJ1-4, with TRBD1 matching over 11 bases. V lost 8 bases to trimming and J lost 7 bases; unmatched junction nucleotides: 6. This CDR3 spans 14 amino acids. Germline CDR1 reads LGHNA; CDR2 reads YNFKEQ. The CDR3 DNA is TGTGCCAGCTACACCGGGACAGGGGGTGAAAAACTGTTTTTT. Its protein product is CASYTGTGGEKLFF.

The genes are TRBV19 and TRBJ2-1; 8 bases map to TRBD2. Germline V gene data show CDR1 as LNHDA and CDR2 as SQIVND (reference sequence). V was pared by 1 base and J by 6 bases, with 5 bases of the junction left unmatched. The CDR3 runs to 15 residues. DNA of the CDR3: TGTGCCAGTAGTATAGCCGGCGGGAGGAGCAATGAGCAGTTCTTC. This encodes CASSIAGGRSNEQFF.